This is a list of T cell receptor beta chains from one sample in a study of regulatory T cells in long-lasting Graves disease. TCRdb re-derived calls from the multiplex PCR reads in MiXCR, one entry per CDR3 protein. The sample comprises 700,000 or so distinct CDR3 sequences, around 30% of which are singletons, and under 55% rests with the top ten. The source material was peripheral blood mononuclear cells (PBMCs), sampled when the disease was refractory, from a patient treated with antithyroid drugs. The source is a female donor with Graves disease. Each CDR3 is given with its conserved first and last residue. D genes are given only for firm matches. Part of the rows lack a size; the others show once, few, many or a class for expanded clones.

TRBJ2-6,TRBV20-1,TRBD1,-,CSARDLGRGRGANVLTF,TGCAGTGCTAGAGATCTGGGCAGGGGGCGGGGGGCCAACGTCCTGACTTTC
TRBJ1-2,TRBV20-1,TRBD1,few,CSARASRGSRGVYGYTF,TGCAGTGCTAGGGCCTCCCGGGGTAGCAGGGGGGTCTATGGCTACACCTTC
TRBJ1-1,TRBV12-3/TRBV12-4,-,many,CASGVGRANTEAFF,TGTGCCAGCGGGGTGGGGCGGGCGAACACTGAAGCTTTCTTT
TRBJ1-5,TRBV3-1,-,-,CASSQDWNNNQPQHF,TGTGCCAGCAGCCAAGATTGGAACAACAATCAGCCCCAGCATTTT
TRBJ1-1,TRBV29-1,TRBD1,-,CSEFDRANTEAFF,TGCAGCGAGTTCGACAGGGCCAACACTGAAGCTTTCTTT
TRBJ1-1,TRBV5-1,TRBD1,-,CASSLGDRASEAFF,TGCGCCAGCAGCTTGGGGGACAGGGCGAGTGAAGCTTTCTTT
TRBJ2-7,TRBV14,TRBD2,-,CASSQERLGWLADPYEQYF,TGTGCCAGCAGCCAAGAACGTCTAGGGTGGCTAGCGGACCCCTACGAGCAGTACTTC
TRBJ1-1,TRBV29-1,-,few,CSVSGLYTEAFF,TGCAGCGTTAGCGGCTTGTACACTGAAGCTTTCTTT
TRBJ1-6,TRBV5-1,TRBD1,-,CASRQGAINSYNSPLHF,TGCGCCAGCAGACAGGGGGCTATTAACTCCTATAATTCACCCCTCCACTTT
TRBJ1-2,TRBV29-1,-,-,CSVEGDVGSYGYTF,TGCAGCGTTGAAGGAGACGTCGGGAGCTATGGCTACACCTTC
TRBJ1-2,TRBV3-1,-,-,CASSQPTVGNYGYTF,TGTGCCAGCAGCCAACCGACAGTGGGGAACTATGGCTACACCTTC
TRBJ1-5,TRBV28,TRBD1,-,CASSLQGGGPQHF,TGTGCCAGCAGTTTACAGGGGGGAGGGCCCCAGCATTTT
TRBJ1-5,TRBV30,TRBD1,-,CAWSGQGPYQPQHF,TGTGCCTGGAGTGGACAGGGACCTTATCAGCCCCAGCATTTT
TRBJ2-5,TRBV25-1,TRBD2,few,CASKSAAGLAGGLQETQYF,TGTGCCAGCAAATCCGCGGCGGGACTAGCGGGAGGTCTCCAAGAGACCCAGTACTTC
TRBJ1-1,TRBV12-3/TRBV12-4,-,-,CASSPPGRKDTEAFF,TGTGCCAGTAGTCCTCCGGGGCGGAAGGACACTGAAGCTTTCTTT
TRBJ1-1,TRBV30,-,-,CAWSVLWQNTEAFF,TGTGCCTGGAGTGTATTGTGGCAGAACACTGAAGCTTTCTTT
TRBJ1-1,TRBV30,-,-,CAWRSLRGNTEAFF,TGTGCCTGGAGAAGTCTCAGGGGCAACACTGAAGCTTTCTTT
TRBJ2-5,TRBV11-2,-,many,CASSLLETQYF,TGTGCCAGCAGCTTATTGGAGACCCAGTACTTC
TRBJ1-6,TRBV5-1,-,-,CASSLGQGHISSPLHF,TGCGCCAGCAGCTTGGGACAAGGACATATCTCCTCACCCCTCCACTTT
TRBJ1-1,TRBV28,-,many,CASSQITGGGIAEAFF,TGTGCCAGCAGTCAAATAACCGGGGGGGGGATAGCTGAAGCTTTCTTT
TRBJ1-2,TRBV7-2,-,few,CASSLEPAGGYGCTF,TGTGCCAGCAGCTTAGAACCCGCAGGAGGTTATGGCTGCACCTTC
TRBJ1-2,TRBV6-1,-,-,CASSFGAAGYTF,TGTGCCAGCAGCTTTGGGGCAGCGGGCTACACCTTC
TRBJ1-2,TRBV10-3,-,few,CAITSNRPNGYTF,TGTGCCATCACCTCTAACAGACCGAATGGCTACACCTTC
TRBJ2-7,TRBV20-1,TRBD2,-,CSASPRLARDNEQYF,TGCAGTGCTAGCCCCCGACTAGCGAGGGACAACGAGCAGTACTTC
TRBJ1-4,TRBV6-5,-,-,CASSYSRSGLVKLFF,TGTGCCAGCAGTTACTCGAGGTCAGGGTTGGTCAAACTGTTTTTT
TRBJ1-5,TRBV12-3/TRBV12-4,-,-,CASSFWAQPQHF,TGTGCCAGCAGTTTTTGGGCCCAGCCCCAGCATTTT
TRBJ2-7,TRBV30,TRBD1,-,CAWYPKGDRGLYYEQYF,TGTGCCTGGTATCCCAAAGGGGACAGGGGGCTCTACTACGAGCAGTACTTC
TRBJ1-6,TRBV20-1,-,-,CSARDLDHSSYNSPLHF,TGCAGTGCTAGAGATCTGGACCACAGCTCCTATAATTCACCCCTCCACTTT
TRBJ1-6,TRBV7-9,-,-,CASSLIGSRSPLHF,TGTGCCAGCAGCTTGATAGGTTCGCGATCACCCCTCCACTTT
TRBJ2-5,TRBV30,TRBD2,-,CAWWTSGGETQYF,TGTGCCTGGTGGACTAGCGGGGGAGAGACCCAGTACTTC
TRBJ2-2,TRBV7-2,-,few,CASSLDGRYGELFF,TGTGCCAGCAGCCTAGACGGGAGATACGGGGAGCTGTTTTTT
TRBJ1-6,TRBV19,-,few,CASSITGDYNSPLHF,TGTGCCAGTAGTATTACAGGAGACTATAATTCACCCCTCCACTTT
TRBJ1-1,TRBV20-1,-,-,CSASKGHQNTEAFF,TGCAGTGCTAGTAAGGGACACCAGAACACTGAAGCTTTCTTT
TRBJ2-5,TRBV4-1,-,-,CASSQEADKRETQYF,TGCGCCAGCAGCCAAGAGGCAGATAAGAGAGAGACCCAGTACTTC
TRBJ1-1,TRBV9,TRBD1,-,CASSEGQGATAFF,TGTGCCAGCAGCGAGGGACAGGGGGCGACGGCTTTCTTT
TRBJ1-5,TRBV30,-,few,CAWSVGGLQPQHF,TGTGCCTGGAGTGTAGGCGGACTTCAGCCCCAGCATTTT
TRBJ2-7,TRBV11-2,TRBD2,-,CASSGTSGSSAYEQYF,TGTGCCAGCAGCGGGACTAGCGGGAGTTCGGCCTACGAGCAGTACTTC
TRBJ1-5,TRBV12-3/TRBV12-4,-,-,CASRNGGVRQPQHF,TGTGCCAGCAGAAACGGCGGGGTCAGGCAGCCCCAGCATTTT
TRBJ2-7,TRBV27,TRBD1,few,CASSFLGTGPYEQYF,TGTGCCAGCAGTTTCCTTGGGACAGGTCCCTACGAGCAGTACTTC
TRBJ2-7,TRBV7-2,TRBD2,few,CASSRRLAGVYEQYF,TGTGCCAGCAGCAGAAGACTAGCGGGAGTTTACGAGCAGTACTTC
TRBJ1-6,TRBV6-2/TRBV6-3,-,-,CASSYGPRGFF,TGTGCCAGCAGTTATGGCCCCCGAGGATTCTTT
TRBJ1-4,TRBV27,-,many,CASSGRDTNEKLFF,TGTGCCAGCAGCGGCCGGGACACCAATGAAAAACTGTTTTTT
TRBJ2-5,TRBV6-2/TRBV6-3,TRBD2,few,CASSYSGLEGETQYF,TGTGCCAGCAGTTACTCGGGACTAGAAGGAGAGACCCAGTACTTC
TRBJ2-2,TRBV6-1,-,-,CARSKTGTKNTGELFF,TGTGCCAGAAGCAAAACCGGGACAAAGAACACCGGGGAGCTGTTTTTT
TRBJ2-5,TRBV28,-,-,CASSPIGRGEQETQYF,TGTGCCAGCAGTCCCATCGGCAGGGGTGAACAAGAGACCCAGTACTTC
TRBJ1-4,TRBV5-5,-,-,CASSNRDGTEKLFF,TGTGCCAGCAGCAACCGGGACGGAACCGAAAAACTGTTTTTT
TRBJ1-2,TRBV25-1,-,-,CASSESYRGPYYGYTF,TGTGCCAGCAGTGAATCATACCGGGGACCGTACTATGGCTACACCTTC
TRBJ2-4,TRBV2,TRBD2,few,CASSSLSSGLISQYF,TGTGCCAGCAGCTCTTTATCTAGCGGATTAATAAGTCAGTACTTC
TRBJ1-6,TRBV12-3/TRBV12-4,TRBD1,-,CASSFRGTGRNSPLHF,TGTGCCAGCAGTTTCCGAGGGACAGGGAGAAATTCACCCCTCCACTTT
TRBJ2-5,TRBV11-2,-,-,CASSRLKGTQETQYF,TGTGCCAGCAGCCGGCTTAAGGGGACCCAAGAGACCCAGTACTTC
TRBJ1-2,TRBV11-2,-,-,CASSLGMGAFVYGYTF,TGTGCCAGCAGCTTAGGTATGGGGGCCTTCGTCTATGGCTACACCTTC
TRBJ1-4,TRBV5-1,TRBD1,-,CASSLARQGTTNEKLFF,TGCGCCAGCAGCTTGGCCCGACAGGGGACAACTAATGAAAAACTGTTTTTT
TRBJ2-7,TRBV5-1,TRBD1,-,CASSLDLLYRGPYEQYF,TGCGCCAGCAGCTTGGATTTGCTTTACAGGGGGCCCTACGAGCAGTACTTC
TRBJ1-2,TRBV5-6,-,few,CASSLFANGANYGYTF,TGTGCCAGCAGCTTGTTCGCTAACGGGGCTAACTATGGCTACACCTTC
TRBJ1-5,TRBV6-1,-,-,CASSEGFNNQPQHF,TGTGCCAGCAGTGAAGGTTTCAACAATCAGCCCCAGCATTTT
TRBJ1-1,TRBV20-1,-,-,CSARRHLNTEAFF,TGCAGTGCTAGGCGACACTTGAACACTGAAGCTTTCTTT
TRBJ2-7,TRBV6-5,-,few,CASSWQGPYEQYF,TGTGCCAGCAGTTGGCAGGGCCCCTACGAGCAGTACTTC
TRBJ2-5,TRBV19,TRBD2,-,CASSIGLRLAGEVQETQYF,TGTGCCAGTAGTATAGGTCTGAGACTAGCGGGAGAGGTACAAGAGACCCAGTACTTC
TRBJ2-2,TRBV19,-,few,CASSPGLLTGELFF,TGTGCCAGTAGTCCGGGACTCCTGACCGGGGAGCTGTTTTTT
TRBJ1-1,TRBV5-6,-,few,CASSLIASTEAFF,TGTGCCAGCAGCTTAATAGCTAGCACTGAAGCTTTCTTT